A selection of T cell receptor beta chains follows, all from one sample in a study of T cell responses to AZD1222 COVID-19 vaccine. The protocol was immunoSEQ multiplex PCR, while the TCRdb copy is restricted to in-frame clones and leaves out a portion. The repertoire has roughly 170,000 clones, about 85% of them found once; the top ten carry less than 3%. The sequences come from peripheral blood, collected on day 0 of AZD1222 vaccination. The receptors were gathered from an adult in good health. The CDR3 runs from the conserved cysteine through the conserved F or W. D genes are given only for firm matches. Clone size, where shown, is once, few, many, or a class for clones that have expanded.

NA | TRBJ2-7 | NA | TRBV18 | TGTGCCAGCTCACCACTGGAGGGCGACTACGAGCAGTACTTC | CASSPLEGDYEQYF
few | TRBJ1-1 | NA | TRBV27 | TGTGCCAGCAGTTTGCTCACGGCGAACACTGAAGCTTTCTTT | CASSLLTANTEAFF
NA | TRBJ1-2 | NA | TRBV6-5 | TGTGCCAGCAGCCCGACCGGGCTGGGGGGTGGCTACACCTTC | CASSPTGLGGGYTF
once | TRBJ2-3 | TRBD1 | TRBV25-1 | TGTGCCAGCAGTGACCTCCGGGACAGGGGAGCAGATACGCAGTATTTT | CASSDLRDRGADTQYF
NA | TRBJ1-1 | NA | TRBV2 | TGTGCCAGCAGTGAAGACACTGACACTGAAGCTTTCTTT | CASSEDTDTEAFF
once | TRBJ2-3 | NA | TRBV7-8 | TGTGCCAGCAGCCCACTACAGGGAAGGTCCACAGATACGCAGTATTTT | CASSPLQGRSTDTQYF
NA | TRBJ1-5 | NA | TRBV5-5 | TGTGCCAGCAGCTTGGACAGACGGAATCAGCCCCAGCATTTT | CASSLDRRNQPQHF
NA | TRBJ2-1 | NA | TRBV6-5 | TGTGCCAGCAGTTACTCGTTGGGCGGTTCCTACAATGAGCAGTTCTTC | CASSYSLGGSYNEQFF
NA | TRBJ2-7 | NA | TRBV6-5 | TGTGCCAGCAGTTCCCTGGGGGCAGCTGACGAGCAGTACTTC | CASSSLGAADEQYF
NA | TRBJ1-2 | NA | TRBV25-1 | TGTGCCAGCAGTGAATTAGGCGGTGGCTACACCTTC | CASSELGGGYTF
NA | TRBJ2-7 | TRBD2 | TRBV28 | TGTGCCAGCACGACTAGCGGACGGGAGCAGTACTTC | CASTTSGREQYF
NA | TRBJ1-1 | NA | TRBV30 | TGTGCTTCACAGGAAGGAGGGGGGACTGAAGCTTTCTTT | CASQEGGGTEAFF
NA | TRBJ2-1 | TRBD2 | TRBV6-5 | TGTGCCAGCAGGCTAGGACTAGCGGGAGACAATGAGCAGTTCTTC | CASRLGLAGDNEQFF
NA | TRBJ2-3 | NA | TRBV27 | TGTGCCAGCAGCCCAGCTTCAGATACGCAGTATTTT | CASSPASDTQYF
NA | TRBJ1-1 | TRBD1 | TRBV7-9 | TGTGCCAGCAGTCGCGACAGGGGGCGGAACACTGAAGCTTTCTTT | CASSRDRGRNTEAFF
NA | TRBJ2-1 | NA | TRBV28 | TGTGCCAGCACTACCTACCCCCCCAAGGGGCAGTTCTTC | CASTTYPPKGQFF
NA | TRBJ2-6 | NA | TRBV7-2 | TGTGCCAGCAGGTTTTACGGGACGCCCCGGGCTGGGGCCAACGTCCTGACTTTC | CASRFYGTPRAGANVLTF
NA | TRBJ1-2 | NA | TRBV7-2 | TGTGCCAGCAGCTTAAACGGCAGGGGTTATGGCTACACCTTC | CASSLNGRGYGYTF